This TCR beta chain stems from a study of control samples from healthy donors and cancer patients. Data came from immunoSEQ multiplex PCR; TCRdb stores just in-frame clones and leaves some out. The sample yields 90,000 to 110,000 clones, 83% seen once. This CDR3 has 11 amino acids. Trimming pared 5 bases from V and 11 bases from J, leaving 11 bases between. The clonotype comes from a woman in her forties or fifties in good health. This chain uses TRBV12-3 or TRBV12-4 with TRBJ2-3; D is ambiguous. The material sequenced was blood. The chain's CDR3 is CASSLLDVQYF. The CDR3 nucleotides are TGTGCCAGCAGTCTCCTCGACGTGCAGTATTTT.